Sequencing of this TCR beta chain was carried out in a study of T cell repertoires in cytomegalovirus infection. Trimming removed 5 bases from V and 6 bases from J; junction bases left unmatched: 4. In germline, CDR1 is SGHVS, CDR2 FQNEAQ. This CDR3 has 13 residues. The sample holds many counts of this clonotype. TCRdb reprocessed the reads with MiXCR, giving one entry per CDR3 protein. The sample has 510,000 or so distinct CDR3 sequences; around 27% are singletons. This clonotype was obtained from a human donor in good health (CMV status not recorded). Some clones in this sample may be carry-over from other donors' samples. The J gene is TRBJ2-7, the V gene TRBV7-8; 10 nucleotides line up with TRBD1. Sequenced material: PBMCs. The CDR3 nucleotides are TGTGCCAGCAGCCCGGGACAGGGGACCGAGCAGTACTTC. Its protein is CASSPGQGTEQYF.